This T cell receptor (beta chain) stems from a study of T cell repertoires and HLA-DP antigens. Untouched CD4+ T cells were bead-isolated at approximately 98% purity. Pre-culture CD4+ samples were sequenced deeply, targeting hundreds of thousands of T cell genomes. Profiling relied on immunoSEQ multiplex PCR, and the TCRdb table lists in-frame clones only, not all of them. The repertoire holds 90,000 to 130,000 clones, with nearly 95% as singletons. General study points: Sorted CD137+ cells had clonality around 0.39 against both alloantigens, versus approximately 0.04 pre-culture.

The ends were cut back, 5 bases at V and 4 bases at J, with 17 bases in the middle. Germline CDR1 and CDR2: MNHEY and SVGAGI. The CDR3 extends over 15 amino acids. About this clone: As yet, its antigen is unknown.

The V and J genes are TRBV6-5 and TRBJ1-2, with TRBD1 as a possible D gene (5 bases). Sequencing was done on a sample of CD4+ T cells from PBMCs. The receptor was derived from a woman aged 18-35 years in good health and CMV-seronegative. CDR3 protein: CASSLSTGGAYGYTF. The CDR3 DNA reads TGTGCCAGCAGTCTCTCAACCGGTGGGGCCTATGGCTACACCTTC.